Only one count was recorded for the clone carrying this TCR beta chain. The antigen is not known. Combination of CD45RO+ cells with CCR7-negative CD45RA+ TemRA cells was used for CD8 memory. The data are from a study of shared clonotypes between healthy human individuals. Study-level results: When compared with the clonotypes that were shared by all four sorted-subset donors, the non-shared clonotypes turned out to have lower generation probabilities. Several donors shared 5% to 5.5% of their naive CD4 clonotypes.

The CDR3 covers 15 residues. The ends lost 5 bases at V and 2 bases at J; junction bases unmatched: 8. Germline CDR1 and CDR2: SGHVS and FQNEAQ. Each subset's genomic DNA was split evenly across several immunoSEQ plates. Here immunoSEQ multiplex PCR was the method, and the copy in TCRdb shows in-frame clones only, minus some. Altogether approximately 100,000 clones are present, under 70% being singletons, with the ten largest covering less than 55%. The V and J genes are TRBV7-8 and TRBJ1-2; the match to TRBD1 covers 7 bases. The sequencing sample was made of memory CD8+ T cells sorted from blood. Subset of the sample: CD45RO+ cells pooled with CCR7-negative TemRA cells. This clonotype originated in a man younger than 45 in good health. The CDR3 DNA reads TGTGCCAGCAGCGAGGGGGCGGACACCAACTATGGCTACACCTTC. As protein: CASSEGADTNYGYTF. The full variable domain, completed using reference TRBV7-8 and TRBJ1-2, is GAGVSQSPRYKVAKRGQDVALRCDPISGHVSLFWYQQALGQGPEFLTYFQNEAQLDKSGLPSDRFFAERPEGSVSTLKIQRTQQEDSAVYLCASSEGADTNYGYTFGSGTRLTVV.